Listed here are 29 T cell receptor beta chains from one sample, sequenced in a study of long-term antiretroviral therapy in people with HIV. They ran version v3.0 of the immunoSEQ assay at survey level. TCRdb's copy holds only in-frame clones and misses some; the assay was immunoSEQ multiplex PCR. The sample shows about 39,000 clones, 86% of them seen only once. Sequences were derived from unsorted PBMCs, sampled just before starting antiretroviral therapy. The origin of the receptors is a woman under 30 with HIV.

This clone was observed a single time. The V gene is TRBV4-3, the J gene TRBJ1-2; D not certain. The V gene's germline CDR1 is LGHNA and CDR2 YSLEER. Trimming stripped 0 bases from V and 2 bases from J, with 7 bases between. CDR3 length: 14 amino acids. Written as DNA, the CDR3 is TGCGCCAGCAGCCAAGACCAGGAAAACTATGGCTACACCTTC. It codes for CASSQDQENYGYTF.

V gene TRBV5-3 combines with J gene TRBJ1-3; D is unclear. TRBV5-3 is an ORF; its function is uncertain. The CDR3 has 15 amino acids. The V end lost 4 bases, the J end lost 4 bases, and 15 bases lay between the germline ends. CDR3: CARSLFWTLGNTIYF. The CDR3 bases are TGTGCCAGAAGCCTCTTTTGGACTTTGGGAAACACCATATATTTT.

The rearrangement links TRBV9 to TRBJ2-2, with 12 positions matching TRBD2. The CDR3 covers 16 residues. V dropped 4 bases and J dropped 6; count of bases not matched to a gene: 7. Germline lookup yields CDR1 SGDLS and CDR2 YYNGEE. This CDR3 is CASSTRLAGVPGELFF. The CDR3 DNA reads TGTGCCAGCAGCACCCGACTAGCGGGAGTACCCGGGGAGCTGTTTTTT.

The V and J genes are TRBV6-5 and TRBJ2-2, with 9 bases matching TRBD2. The CDR3 length is 14 residues. Germline CDR1 and CDR2: MNHEY and SVGAGI. V trimming: 4 bases; J trimming: 8 bases; junction bases outside the gene matches: 5. The CDR3 sequence: CASSLFSGRGELFF. The CDR3 bases are TGTGCCAGCAGTTTATTTAGCGGGAGAGGGGAGCTGTTTTTT.

This clone has more than one count but fewer than ten. The chain is built from TRBV7-2 and TRBJ2-7, with 7 positions matching TRBD1. The germline V gene has CDR1 SGHTA and CDR2 FQGNSA. J gave up 1 base and V 5 bases, and 8 bases lay outside the gene matches. CDR3 size: 15 residues. This CDR3 reads CASSPVTGSSYEQYF. Here the CDR3 DNA reads TGTGCCAGCAGCCCGGTGACAGGGTCATCCTACGAGCAGTACTTC.

The gene calls are TRBV28 and TRBJ2-7; 8 nucleotides match TRBD2. Trimming removed 6 bases from V and 6 bases from J; junction bases left unmatched: 7. CDR1 MDHEN and CDR2 SYDVKM come from the germline V gene. This CDR3 has 13 amino acids. The CDR3 loop reads CASRPGLAIEQYF. In DNA, the CDR3 is TGTGCCAGCAGACCCGGACTAGCTATCGAGCAGTACTTC.

The chain uses TRBV9 and TRBJ1-2, with a possible D match to TRBD1 (5 bases). This CDR3 contains 15 residues. Germline CDR1 reads SGDLS; CDR2 reads YYNGEE. V lost 0 bases to trimming and J lost 2 bases, with 11 bases between them. In DNA, the CDR3 is TGTGCCAGCAGCGTAGGTGGGGGGGAGAACTATGGCTACACCTTC. Translating gives CASSVGGGENYGYTF. Together with reference TRBV9 and TRBJ1-2, the CDR3 gives the full variable domain: DSGVTQTPKHLITATGQRVTLRCSPRSGDLSVYWYQQSLDQGLQFLIQYYNGEERAKGNILERFSAQQFPDLHSELNLSSLELGDSALYFCASSVGGGENYGYTFGSGTRLTVV.

The CDR3 coding sequence is TGTGCCAGCAGCTTAGGTAGCGGGAGGGAATACAATGAGCAGTTCTTC. Translating it yields CASSLGSGREYNEQFF. The chain links TRBV5-4 to TRBJ2-1; TRBD2 aligns across 11 bases. After removal of 2 bases from V and 4 bases from J, the junction contained 5 bases not matched to a gene. This CDR3 has 16 amino acids. CDR1 and CDR2 (germline): SGHNT, YYREEE (reference sequence).

The rearrangement joins TRBV18 to TRBJ1-5, with D possibly being TRBD1 (5 bases). The CDR3 loop spans 14 amino acids. V lost 6 bases and J 3 bases, leaving 12 bases between the germline ends. Germline CDR1 reads KGHSH; CDR2 reads LQKENI. The CDR3 bases are TGTGCCAGCTCTCAGGGCGGACCCAATCAGCCCCAGCATTTT. Translation: CASSQGGPNQPQHF.

This clone was counted between two and nine times. The gene calls are TRBV11-2 and TRBJ1-3; D remains ambiguous. V was shortened by 4 bases and J by 2 bases, with 9 bases between the two germline ends. Germline V gene sequence: CDR1 SGHAT, CDR2 FQNNGV. The CDR3 covers 14 residues. In DNA, the CDR3 is TGTGCCAGCAGCTCAGAGCCGACTGGAAACACCATATATTTT. Its protein is CASSSEPTGNTIYF.

This chain links TRBV7-9 with TRBJ1-4; unclear D gene. The CDR3 loop spans 11 amino acids. Germline CDR1 reads SEHNR; CDR2 reads FQNEAQ (reference sequence). Trimming shortened V by 5 bases and J by 5 bases, and 3 bases separated the two germline ends. The CDR3 DNA reads as TGTGCCAGCAGCCCGAATGAAAAACTGTTTTTT. This sequence encodes CASSPNEKLFF.

V is TRBV7-9 and J is TRBJ1-4; D is undetermined. Germline loops: CDR1 SEHNR, CDR2 FQNEAQ (reference sequence). Trimming removed 4 bases from V and 0 bases from J, with 9 bases in between. The CDR3 totals 15 residues. CDR3 region: CASSSDTSTNEKLFF. Written as DNA, the CDR3 is TGTGCCAGCAGCTCCGACACCTCAACTAATGAAAAACTGTTTTTT.

A remark on this clone: A read error is the likely source, as a far larger clone sits one nucleotide away. The CDR3 DNA is TGTGCCAGCAGCTTCAAGAATGAGCAGTTCTTC. This translates into CASSFKNEQFF. The chain is built from TRBV13 and TRBJ2-1, with D hard to call. V was cut by 3 bases and J by 7 bases, with 4 bases left in between. Per the germline V gene, CDR1 is PRHDT and CDR2 is FYEKMQ (reference sequence). The CDR3 length is 11 residues.

This chain links TRBV27 with TRBJ2-1, with 8 bases that match TRBD2. There are 18 residues in the CDR3. Trimming cost V 0 bases and J 0 bases; bases outside gene matches: 7. The V gene's germline CDR1 is MNHEY and CDR2 SMNVEV (reference sequence). The CDR3, as DNA: TGTGCCAGCAGTTTATCATCCCCCGGGACTAGCTCCTACAATGAGCAGTTCTTC. This gives the protein CASSLSSPGTSSYNEQFF.

The rearrangement joins TRBV9 to TRBJ2-3; TRBD2 agrees at 10 bases. The CDR3 contains 16 residues. CDR1 is SGDLS, CDR2 YYNGEE, per germline. J was trimmed by 0 bases and V by 2 bases; bases with no gene match: 3. The CDR3: CASSVRTSGSTDTQYF. CDR3 nucleotides: TGTGCCAGCAGCGTTAGGACTAGCGGTAGCACAGATACGCAGTATTTT.

The chain links TRBV7-9 to TRBJ2-5; D is ambiguous. Germline CDR1 SEHNR, CDR2 FQNEAQ (reference sequence). This CDR3 region has 15 residues. V was shortened by 6 bases and J by 4 bases, with 18 bases between the two germline ends. The CDR3 loop reads CASSPVGDRRETQYF. The CDR3 nucleotides read TGTGCCAGCAGTCCCGTCGGCGACCGACGAGAGACCCAGTACTTC.

Comment on this clone: Its ends do not fully match the called genes, so a read error is possible. V gene TRBV6-6 combines with J gene TRBJ2-7; D uncertain. Germline CDR1 is MNHNY and CDR2 is SVGAGI (reference sequence). The CDR3 is 12 amino acids. The CDR3 region has the DNA TGTGCCAGCAGTGACGGACCCTACGAGCAGCACTTC. Amino acids: CASSDGPYEQHF.

This chain links TRBV18 with TRBJ2-6, with a tentative D call TRBD2 (5 bases). The ends were cut back, 3 bases at V and 3 bases at J, with 12 bases in the middle. CDR1 and CDR2 (germline): KGHSH, LQKENI. This CDR3 spans 16 amino acids. The CDR3 region is CASSPPGFGGANVLTF. In DNA form, the CDR3 reads TGTGCCAGCTCACCGCCGGGGTTCGGTGGGGCCAACGTCCTGACTTTC.

The chain employs TRBV19 and TRBJ2-7; 7 bases line up with TRBD1. The CDR3 has 15 amino acids. The V segment lost 2 bases and the J segment 1 base; nucleotides outside the gene matches: 5. Germline V CDR1 and CDR2: LNHDA, SQIVND (reference sequence). The DNA of the CDR3 is TGTGCCAGTAGTATAAGGCAGGGGGAATCCTACGAGCAGTACTTC. Amino acids: CASSIRQGESYEQYF.

This chain joins TRBV13 and TRBJ1-2; D remains ambiguous. With 3 bases removed from V and 6 bases from J, the gap between germline ends came to 5 bases. The CDR3 has 11 residues. CDR1 and CDR2 (germline): PRHDT, FYEKMQ (reference sequence). For the CDR3, the DNA is TGTGCCAGCAGCTTCGGTGATGGCTACACCTTC. Amino acids: CASSFGDGYTF.

V is TRBV7-9 and J is TRBJ2-3; no reliable D call. The CDR3 has 12 amino acids. V lost 6 bases and J lost 4, with 8 bases in between. CDR1 is SEHNR, CDR2 FQNEAQ, per germline (reference sequence). The CDR3 here is CASREYSDTQYF. The CDR3 nucleotides are TGTGCCAGCAGGGAGTATTCAGATACGCAGTATTTT.

The chain joins TRBV5-8 to TRBJ1-1; 9 bases are shared with TRBD1. Germline CDR1 reads SGHTS; CDR2 reads YDEGEE. The junction had 4 bases not matched to a gene; V was cut back by 4 bases and J by 3 bases. The CDR3 covers 14 residues. CDR3 coding DNA: TGTGCCAGCAGCCTAGGGACAGGGCACACTGAAGCTTTCTTT. Translation: CASSLGTGHTEAFF.

The CDR3 loop is CASSLIDRLNQPQHF. CDR3 sequence (DNA): TGTGCCAGCAGCCTAATTGACAGGTTGAATCAGCCCCAGCATTTT. The chain couples TRBV28 to TRBJ1-5, with D tentatively TRBD1 (6 bases). The germline V gene has CDR1 MDHEN and CDR2 SYDVKM. The CDR3 length is 15 residues. The germline V and J ends were trimmed by 6 bases and 4 bases, with 16 bases remaining between them.

The chain has TRBV9 and TRBJ2-3; 10 bases are shared with TRBD2. The CDR3 loop spans 17 amino acids. Losses at the gene ends were 2 bases for V and 5 bases for J; bases not matched to a gene: 11. The germline gives CDR1 SGDLS, CDR2 YYNGEE. The DNA for the CDR3 is TGTGCCAGCAGCGTGGCTCTAAGCGGGAGGGAGGGAGATACGCAGTATTTT. Residues: CASSVALSGREGDTQYF.

The chain combines TRBV29-1 with TRBJ2-4; no clear D gene. Germline CDR1 reads SQVTM; CDR2 reads ANQGSEA. The V end lost 7 bases, the J end lost 0 bases, and 4 bases lay between the germline ends. The CDR3 spans 11 residues. Here the CDR3 reads CSALAKNIQYF. The CDR3 DNA is TGCAGCGCTCTAGCCAAAAACATTCAGTACTTC.

The V call is TRBV7-3, the J call TRBJ2-1, with 7 nucleotides matching TRBD1. There are 16 residues in the CDR3. The V and J ends lost 3 bases and 6 bases, in that order; junction bases with no gene match: 11. In germline, CDR1 is SGHTA, CDR2 FQGTGA. The CDR3 loop reads CASSLNTGVGFNEQFF. CDR3 DNA: TGTGCCAGCAGCTTGAACACAGGGGTGGGGTTCAATGAGCAGTTCTTC.

The rearrangement links TRBV9 to TRBJ2-3, with D unclear. Germline values: CDR1 SGDLS, CDR2 YYNGEE. V was clipped by 0 bases and J by 0 bases, with 8 bases between them. This CDR3 region has 15 residues. The CDR3 reads CASSVGVSSTDTQYF. CDR3 coding DNA: TGTGCCAGCAGCGTAGGCGTCTCTAGCACAGATACGCAGTATTTT.

V is TRBV7-2 and J is TRBJ2-7; 10 bases map to TRBD1. This CDR3 spans 18 amino acids. Germline-derived CDR1 and CDR2 are SGHTA and FQGNSA. V was clipped by 3 bases and J by 2 bases; unmatched bases: 13. CDR3 residues: CASSLMDRGLPPPYEQYF. DNA of the CDR3: TGTGCCAGCAGCTTGATGGACAGGGGGTTACCTCCACCCTACGAGCAGTACTTC.

The chain couples TRBV19 to TRBJ1-1; a possible D gene is TRBD1 (5 bases). The CDR3 covers 15 residues. V shed 3 bases and J shed 4 bases, with 15 bases lying between them. Germline values: CDR1 LNHDA, CDR2 SQIVND (reference sequence). As DNA, the CDR3 is TGTGCCAGTAGTATGACATGGGGGTTGGCCACTGAAGCTTTCTTT. Translation: CASSMTWGLATEAFF.